The rows below give T cell receptor beta chains drawn from one sample of a study of CD8+CD57+ T cells in acquired aplastic anemia. Each CDR3 protein is one row after TCRdb ran MiXCR on the reads. The top ten clones hold roughly 30% of a sample with 170,000 or so distinct CDR3 sequences, around half of them seen once. Sequenced input: sorted CD4+, CD8+, or CD8+CD57+ T cells (not recorded which) from PBMCs. These receptors came from a human donor with aplastic anemia. Both conserved end residues are part of each CDR3. A D gene is named only where the DNA matches it firmly. Size tells how often a clone was seen (once, few, many) or the class of an expanded clone, and some rows leave it out.

clone_size cdr3_length d_call j_call v_call cdr3_nt cdr3_aa
NA 13 NA TRBJ1-5 TRBV7-9 TGTGCCAGCAGCTCTGATGAAAATCAGCCCCAGCATTTT CASSSDENQPQHF
many 14 TRBD1 TRBJ2-7 TRBV10-1 TGCGCCAGCAGGGGGACAGTGAGCTCCTACGAGCAGTACTTC CASRGTVSSYEQYF
few 13 NA TRBJ1-6 TRBV9 TGTGCCAGCAACGGGGGAGCAAATTCACCCCTCCACTTT CASNGGANSPLHF
few 13 NA TRBJ2-1 TRBV11-1 TGTGCCAGCAGCTTAGAGGGGACGAGTGAGCAGTTCTTC CASSLEGTSEQFF
NA 13 NA TRBJ1-5 TRBV27 TGTGCCAGCGGGATCGGGTCGGGTCAGCCCCAGCATTTT CASGIGSGQPQHF
many 10 NA TRBJ2-2 TRBV25-1 TGTGCCAGCAGGGACGGGGAGCTGTTTTTT CASRDGELFF
many 13 TRBD1 TRBJ2-2 TRBV5-1 TGCGCCAGCAGCTTCGCAGGGGGCGGGGAGCTGTTTTTT CASSFAGGGELFF
NA 17 NA TRBJ1-2 TRBV9 TGTGCCAGCAGCGTAGAAGGGTCGGCTGGCCTTAACTATGGCTACACCTTC CASSVEGSAGLNYGYTF
NA 15 NA TRBJ2-6 TRBV15 TGTGCCACCAGCAGACGCTTTCGTGGGGCCAACGTCCTGACTTTC CATSRRFRGANVLTF
many 19 TRBD2 TRBJ2-2 TRBV7-9 TGTGCCAGCAGCACGGGACTAGCGGGAGGGCCCCGGCGGACCGGGGAGCTGTTTTTT CASSTGLAGGPRRTGELFF
NA 10 NA TRBJ1-1 TRBV7-9 TGTGCCAGCAGCATCGGACTTCCTTTCTTT CASSIGLPFF
NA 11 TRBD2 TRBJ2-3 TRBV20-1 TGCAGTGCTAAGAGCGGGAATACGCAGTATTTT CSAKSGNTQYF
NA 13 NA TRBJ1-2 TRBV20-1 TGCAGTATTCACAGGGAAACTAACTATGGCTACACCTTC CSIHRETNYGYTF
NA 13 NA TRBJ2-1 TRBV24-1 TGTGCCACCAGTGATTTGGGGTCCAATGAGCAGTTCTTC CATSDLGSNEQFF
few 16 TRBD2 TRBJ2-2 TRBV3-1 TGTGCCAGCAGCCAAGCGGCGGGGGTTAACACCGGGGAGCTGTTTTTT CASSQAAGVNTGELFF
NA 16 NA TRBJ2-5 TRBV5-1 TGCGCCAGCAGCCCCGTGGGGGGAGCGTACCAAGAGACCCAGTACTTC CASSPVGGAYQETQYF
many 17 TRBD2 TRBJ2-3 TRBV4-3 TGCGCCAGCAGCCAAGCCCACCATGGGCGGGAGACCGATACGCAGTATTTT CASSQAHHGRETDTQYF
NA 15 NA TRBJ1-5 TRBV6-1 TGTGCCAGCAGTGAAGTGCGGGGGGACAATCAGCCCCAGCATTTT CASSEVRGDNQPQHF
NA 16 TRBD2 TRBJ2-5 TRBV19 TGTGCCAGTAGTCATGCGTCGACTAGCGGTCAAGAGACCCAGTACTTC CASSHASTSGQETQYF
many 15 TRBD2 TRBJ2-7 TRBV19 TGTGCCCCTGCCCCTAAGCGGGGATTGAGGTTGGAGCAGTACTTC CAPAPKRGLRLEQYF
many 15 NA TRBJ1-2 TRBV5-1 TGCGCCAGCAGCCAAGGACAGCTCGACTTTTATGGCTACACCTTC CASSQGQLDFYGYTF
NA 15 TRBD2 TRBJ2-1 TRBV7-6 TGTGCCAGCAGCTTATCGTGGGACGGGGGGAATGAGCAGTTCTTC CASSLSWDGGNEQFF
many 15 NA TRBJ2-5 TRBV20-1 TGCAGTGCTAGAGAGGAGGGAGGGGGACAAGAGACCCAGTACTTC CSAREEGGGQETQYF
NA 13 NA TRBJ2-3 TRBV10-3 TGTGCCATCGGGAGCGGAATCACAGATACGCAGTATTTT CAIGSGITDTQYF
once 15 TRBD1 TRBJ1-1 TRBV29-1 TGTGCCAGCAGTGGGACAGGGGCTCGGGCCACTGAAGCTTTCTTT CASSGTGARATEAFF
NA 15 NA TRBJ1-6 TRBV7-2 TGTGCCAGCATCGAAGCCGGGACGGCGAATTCACCCCTCCACTTT CASIEAGTANSPLHF
once 14 TRBD2 TRBJ2-7 TRBV20-1 TGCAGTGCTAGAGATCGGGAGGACTCCTACGAGCAGTACTTC CSARDREDSYEQYF
few 14 NA TRBJ1-5 TRBV19 TGTGCCAGTACCCCGGGCCCCTACAATCAGCCCCAGCATTTT CASTPGPYNQPQHF
NA 12 NA TRBJ1-2 TRBV2 TGTGCCAGCAGTGCTGCGGGCGGGGGCTACACCTTC CASSAAGGGYTF
many 14 NA TRBJ1-1 TRBV6-1 TGTGCCAGCAGTGAAGGTGGGCCATATTTTGACGCTTTCTTT CASSEGGPYFDAFF
NA 14 NA TRBJ2-5 TRBV20-1 TGCAGTGCCCTGCGCGGACTCAACCAAGAGACCCAGTACTTC CSALRGLNQETQYF
many 17 NA TRBJ1-2 TRBV14 TGTGCCAGCAGCCAAGCCTCCGGGGCCTCACTAGATTCCTATGCAGCCTTC CASSQASGASLDSYAAF
NA 13 NA TRBJ1-2 TRBV5-6 TGTGCCAGCAGCCCTGGGGGCGGGTATGGCTTCACCTTC CASSPGGGYGFTF
NA 13 NA TRBJ1-2 TRBV20-1 TGCAGTGCTAGAGAAGGAGGAAACTATGGCTACACCTTC CSAREGGNYGYTF
NA 15 NA TRBJ1-5 TRBV19 TGTGCCAGTAGTATGGTCTGGGGGGGCAATCAGCCCCAGCATTTT CASSMVWGGNQPQHF
many 12 NA TRBJ2-7 TRBV7-9 TGTGCCAGCAGCTTGGACCCGGGCGAGCAGTACTTC CASSLDPGEQYF
NA 16 TRBD1 TRBJ1-5 TRBV7-3 TGTGCCAGTAGTAGGGACAGGGGAAATAGCAATCAGCCCCAGCATTTT CASSRDRGNSNQPQHF
many 16 TRBD2 TRBJ2-2 TRBV4-3 TGCGCCAGCAGCCAACTAGCGGGGACCAACACCGGGGAGCTGTTTTTT CASSQLAGTNTGELFF
NA 15 TRBD2 TRBJ2-3 TRBV6-4 TGTGCCAGCAGTCCTGTTGGGGGGGGCACAGATACGCAGTATTTT CASSPVGGGTDTQYF
NA 17 TRBD2 TRBJ2-1 TRBV19 TGTGCCAGTAGTATAGATCGGACTAGCGGGACCTACAATGAGCAGTTCTTC CASSIDRTSGTYNEQFF
NA 14 TRBD2 TRBJ2-5 TRBV6-1 TGTGCCAGCAGCCCCGGGGGGAATCAAGAGACCCAGTACTTC CASSPGGNQETQYF
NA 13 NA TRBJ2-7 TRBV7-7 TGTGCTAGCAGCTTAGTTAGCTCCTACGAGCAGTACTTC CASSLVSSYEQYF
many 12 NA TRBJ1-1 TRBV10-2 TGCGCCAGCATCGGAACAGACACTGAAGCTTTCTTT CASIGTDTEAFF
NA 18 TRBD2 TRBJ2-7 TRBV7-3 TGTGCCAGCAGCCTAAGGGGACTAGCGGGAGGGCCTTACCACGAGCAGTACTTC CASSLRGLAGGPYHEQYF
few 12 NA TRBJ1-2 TRBV30 TGTGCCTGGAGTTTCCAGGGGAGTCGCTACACCTTC CAWSFQGSRYTF
NA 15 NA TRBJ1-5 TRBV2 TGTGCCAGCCTGGGAGGGACGGGCGGCAATCAGCCCCAGCATTTT CASLGGTGGNQPQHF
many 15 NA TRBJ2-2 TRBV7-2 TGTGCCAGCAGCGTTCTGACAGGGAACACCGGGGAGCTGTTTTTT CASSVLTGNTGELFF
NA 15 TRBD1 TRBJ1-6 TRBV19 TGTGCCAGTAGACCCCGTGACAGGGATAATTCACCCCTCCACTTT CASRPRDRDNSPLHF
NA 13 NA TRBJ1-5 TRBV20-1 TGCAGTGCTAGATTCCAGGCGGATCAGCCCCAGCATTTT CSARFQADQPQHF
NA 12 NA TRBJ2-5 TRBV20-1 TGCAGTGCTGGTGGACTGCAAGAGACCCAGTACTTC CSAGGLQETQYF
NA 17 NA TRBJ2-3 TRBV14 TGTGCCAGCAGCCTCGAAGGGGACCCGAGGTCCCCAGATACGCAGTATTTT CASSLEGDPRSPDTQYF
NA 13 TRBD1 TRBJ2-1 TRBV24-1 TGTGCCACCAGTGGACAGGGTTTAGGTGAGCAGTTCTTC CATSGQGLGEQFF